The clone carrying this T cell receptor beta chain was observed a handful of times. This entry is derived from a study of blood T cell repertoires in COVID-19. Across the whole study: Acute and convalescent COVID-19 samples came from the United States, Italy and Spain.

Germline V gene data show CDR1 as MNHEY and CDR2 as SVGAGI. The CDR3 is 12 amino acids. After removal of 8 bases from V and 6 bases from J, the junction contained 5 bases not matched to a gene. Using immunoSEQ multiplex PCR, the repertoire was profiled, and TCRdb retains in-frame clones only, with some absent. Here the sample spans about 180,000 clones, around 88% being singletons. V and J are TRBV6-5 and TRBJ1-2; TRBD1 matches at 8 bases. This TCR was sampled from a woman aged 25 to 45 with acute or convalescent COVID-19. Material for sequencing was peripheral blood. CDR3 DNA: TGTGCCAGCCGGGGCAGGGGGCATGGCTACACCTTC. Its protein is CASRGRGHGYTF.